This T cell receptor (beta chain) was observed in a study of human T cells and chemical hapten exposure. Study background: Small differences in pooled library volume mainly drove the variation in TCR yields per sample.

This clonotype came up a few times. Time point reported: pre-sensitization, week 0. Treatment defined: therapeutic diphenylcyclopropenone sensitization with weekly scalp DPC. Trimming removed 3 bases from V and 11 bases from J, with 22 bases in between. CDR3 length: 15 amino acids. The germline V gene encodes CDR1 MGHRA and CDR2 YSYEKL. The study used a library that attached unique molecular identifiers to individual cDNA molecules. TCRdb ran MiXCR on the RACE reads and lists one entry per CDR3 protein. In the table there are more than 300,000 distinct CDR3 sequences, 4.5% to 6% of which are singletons.

V gene TRBV4-1 combines with J gene TRBJ1-1; the D gene is possibly TRBD1 (5 bases). The receptor comes from a woman aged 45-65 years with alopecia areata. Some clones in this sample may be carry-over from other donors' samples. Sequencing used whole blood, obtained in connection with sensitization to the hapten diphenylcyclopropenone (DPC). Here the CDR3 DNA reads TGCGCCAGCAGCCACGCCACGACAGAAAGGATCTCGGCTTTCTTT. Its translation is CASSHATTERISAFF.